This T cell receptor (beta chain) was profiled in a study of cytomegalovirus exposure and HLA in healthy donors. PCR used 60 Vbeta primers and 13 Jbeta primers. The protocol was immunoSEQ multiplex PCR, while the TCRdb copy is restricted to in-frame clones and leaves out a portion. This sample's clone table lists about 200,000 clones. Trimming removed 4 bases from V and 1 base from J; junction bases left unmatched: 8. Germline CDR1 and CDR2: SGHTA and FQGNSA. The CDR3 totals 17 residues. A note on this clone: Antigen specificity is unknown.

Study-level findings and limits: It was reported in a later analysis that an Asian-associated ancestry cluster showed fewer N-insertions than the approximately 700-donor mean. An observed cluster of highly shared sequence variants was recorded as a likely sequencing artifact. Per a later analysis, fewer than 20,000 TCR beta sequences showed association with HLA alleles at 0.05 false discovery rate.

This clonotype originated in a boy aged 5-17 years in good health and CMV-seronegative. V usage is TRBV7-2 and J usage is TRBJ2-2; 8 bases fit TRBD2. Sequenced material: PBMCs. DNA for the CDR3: TGTGCCAGCAGCTCGGGACCGGGAGGGGTGAACACCGGGGAGCTGTTTTTT. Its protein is CASSSGPGGVNTGELFF.